The clone carrying this T cell receptor (beta chain) was picked up many times. The antigen is unknown. The data were obtained in a study of T cells after posttransplantation cyclophosphamide. Whole-study results and caveats: Blood and skin or GI T cell repertoires showed limited TRB overlap.

Here immunoSEQ multiplex PCR was the method, and the copy in TCRdb shows in-frame clones only, minus some. The sample is made up of more than 20,000 clones, none counted only once. The related graft donor's blood sample was taken on the day of bone marrow donation. This TCR was recovered from a middle-aged man in good health, CMV-negative, and a related stem cell transplant donor. Sequencing used PBMCs.

The CDR3 region has the DNA TGTGCCAGCAGTCGAGTCCCCAGGGGAATGGGCGGGGAGCTGTTTTTT. As protein: CASSRVPRGMGGELFF. This sequence joins TRBV2 and TRBJ2-2, with D possibly being TRBD1 (6 bases). V lost 5 bases and J 7 bases, leaving 20 bases between the germline ends. Germline CDR1 SNHLY, CDR2 FYNNEI. The CDR3 is made up of 16 amino acids.